This T cell receptor beta chain is from a study of STAT5B mutations in CD4+ large granular lymphocyte leukemia. Method: immunoSEQ multiplex PCR; TCRdb's copy keeps in-frame clones and lacks some. The repertoire holds around 33,000 clones, with 69% as singletons. Germline V gives CDR1 SGDLS, CDR2 YYNGEE. V trimming: 3 bases; J trimming: 1 base; junction bases outside the gene matches: 6. This CDR3 has 15 amino acids. The sample holds one count of this clone. The sequenced material came from CD4+ T cells from blood buffy coats. The TCR sequence derives from a human donor in good health. J is TRBJ2-5 and V is TRBV9, with TRBD2 matching 7 bases. The CDR3 is CASSGSTGGQETQYF. CDR3 sequence (DNA): TGTGCCAGCAGCGGTTCAACGGGGGGCCAAGAGACCCAGTACTTC.